Included here is one TCR beta chain sequence, with context. In the authors' methods: Cell counts per sample came from amplifying reference gene primers. Repertoires were generated with immunoSEQ multiplex PCR, while TCRdb's copy carries only in-frame clones and drops some. Clonal size and the V and J genes are those of that table, whereas D and trimming came from the DNA. This table holds more than 100,000 clones, roughly 84% found once. Participant-given clinical history determined each cohort assignment. Trimming stripped 6 bases from V and 6 bases from J, with 17 bases between. Germline CDR1 and CDR2: SEHNR and FQNEAQ (reference sequence). The CDR3 has 14 residues. The record originates from a study of blood T cell repertoires in COVID-19. Study in general: The samples span acute and convalescent COVID-19 from the United States, Italy and Spain.

This chain uses TRBV7-9 with TRBJ2-5, with D tentatively TRBD2 (6 bases). The origin of this receptor is a woman in her 30s who had recovered from COVID-19. The sequencing input was PBMCs or T cells enriched from blood (not recorded which). CDR3 in amino acids: CASSLTGSQKTQYF. The DNA of the CDR3 is TGTGCCAGCAGTTTAACCGGGAGCCAGAAGACCCAGTACTTC.